This entry lists 8 T cell receptor beta chains sequenced from one sample in a study of T cells in Graves' hyperthyroidism and ophthalmopathy. Amplified TCR beta CDR3 regions came from RNA transcripts. A first-round RT-PCR of the TCR CDR3 used the HTBI primer set. TCRdb analysed the multiplex PCR reads with MiXCR anew, one entry per CDR3 protein. Seen here are over 500,000 distinct CDR3 sequences, about 15% observed once, and the top ten hold 25% to 30%. The source material was blood. Receptor source: a woman aged 30 to 39 with Graves' ophthalmopathy.

For this clonotype: A much larger clone differs by one base, so this may be a read error. The CDR3 end shows no conserved phenylalanine or tryptophan, and so a read error is likely. The chain combines TRBV28 with TRBJ2-5; 7 positions match TRBD2. CDR3 size: 13 residues. The germline V gene has CDR1 MDHEN and CDR2 SYDVKM. Trimming cost V 6 bases and J 3 bases; bases outside gene matches: 4. This chain's CDR3 is CASRGGRKETQYL. Written as DNA, the CDR3 is TGTGCCAGCAGGGGGGGGAGGAAAGAGACCCAGTACCTC.

The chain carries TRBV28 and TRBJ1-4; 8 positions match TRBD1. In germline, CDR1 is MDHEN, CDR2 SYDVKM. Unmatched junction bases numbered 5, after V lost 6 bases and J lost 2 bases. This CDR3 comprises 15 residues. The CDR3 spells CASSSGTGTNEKLFF. Here the CDR3 DNA reads TGTGCCAGCAGCTCCGGGACAGGTACTAATGAAAAACTGTTTTTT.

The chain combines TRBV4-3 with TRBJ2-5; D perhaps matches TRBD2 (7 bases). Germline CDR1 LGHNA, CDR2 YSLEER. CDR3 size: 17 residues. Trimming stripped 1 base from V and 4 bases from J, with 19 bases between. CDR3 loop: CASSQVGGGAQGETQYF. CDR3 sequence (DNA): TGCGCCAGCAGCCAAGTAGGGGGGGGGGCCCAGGGAGAGACCCAGTACTTC.

This clonotype was counted a few times. The chain uses TRBV14 and TRBJ2-1; D remains unclear. Germline V gives CDR1 SGHDN, CDR2 FVKESK. The V and J ends lost 0 bases and 7 bases respectively, with 13 bases between them. The CDR3 extends over 15 amino acids. The CDR3 DNA reads TGTGCCAGCAGCCAAGAAACTCGGTCTCGGAATGAGCAGTTCTTC. It yields the protein CASSQETRSRNEQFF.

A word on this clonotype: Just one base apart from a much larger clone, this may be a read error. CDR3 bases: TGTGCCAGCAGCTTGAGGGCTAGCGAGGTCACAGATACGCAGTATTTT. Translated, it gives CASSLRASEVTDTQYF. V gene TRBV11-2 combines with J gene TRBJ2-3; a possible D gene is TRBD2 (6 bases). Per germline, CDR1 SGHAT and CDR2 FQNNGV. The V and J ends lost 3 bases and 2 bases respectively, with 15 bases between them. The CDR3 extends over 16 amino acids.

This clonotype was detected many times. The gene calls are TRBV3-1 and TRBJ1-4, with a weak D call TRBD1 (6 bases). Germline lookup yields CDR1 LGHDT and CDR2 YNNKEL (reference sequence). The ends were cut back, 0 bases at V and 7 bases at J, with 12 bases in the middle. The CDR3 consists of 15 residues. Here the CDR3 DNA reads TGTGCCAGCAGCCAAGAATCGGGACACGGTGAAAAACTGTTTTTT. This sequence encodes CASSQESGHGEKLFF.

This clonotype occurred many times. The CDR3 is CSATDGLGQVSPLHF. In DNA, the CDR3 is TGCAGTGCTACTGACGGCCTGGGACAGGTTTCACCCCTCCACTTT. The J gene is TRBJ1-6, the V gene TRBV20-1, with 8 bases lining up with TRBD1. CDR1 and CDR2 (germline): DFQATT, SNEGSKA (reference sequence). Unmatched junction bases numbered 11, after V lost 4 bases and J lost 9 bases. CDR3 length: 15 amino acids.

V usage is TRBV27 and J usage is TRBJ2-5; no reliable D call. This CDR3 spans 15 amino acids. Trimming left V 2 bases short and J 0 bases short, with 10 bases between. Germline V lookup: CDR1 MNHEY, CDR2 SMNVEV (reference sequence). Here the CDR3 reads CASSLKQANQETQYF. CDR3 bases: TGTGCCAGCAGTTTAAAGCAGGCCAACCAAGAGACCCAGTACTTC.